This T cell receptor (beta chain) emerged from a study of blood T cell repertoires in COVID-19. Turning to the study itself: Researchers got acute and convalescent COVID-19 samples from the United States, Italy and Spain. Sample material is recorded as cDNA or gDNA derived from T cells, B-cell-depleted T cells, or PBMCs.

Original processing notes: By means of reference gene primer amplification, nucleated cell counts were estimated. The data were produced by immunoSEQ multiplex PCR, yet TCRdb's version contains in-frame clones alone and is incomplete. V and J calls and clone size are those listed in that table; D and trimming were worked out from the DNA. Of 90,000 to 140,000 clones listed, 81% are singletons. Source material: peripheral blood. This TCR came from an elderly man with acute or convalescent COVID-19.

CDR3 bases: TGTGCCAGCAGCGTCCCCACGGCACAGGGGGAGAAACAGGACAATGAGCAGTTCTTC. Its protein product is CASSVPTAQGEKQDNEQFF. The chain is built from TRBV9 and TRBJ2-1; 8 bases match TRBD1. With 2 bases clipped from V and 5 bases from J, the junction kept 18 bases outside the gene matches. The germline gives CDR1 SGDLS, CDR2 YYNGEE. This CDR3 spans 19 amino acids. The full variable domain, rest sourced from reference TRBV9 and TRBJ2-1, is DSGVTQTPKHLITATGQRVTLRCSPRSGDLSVYWYQQSLDQGLQFLIQYYNGEERAKGNILERFSAQQFPDLHSELNLSSLELGDSALYFCASSVPTAQGEKQDNEQFFGPGTRLTVL.